These 16 T cell receptor beta chains were sequenced from one sample in a study of shared T cell receptors in the human thymus. Clones were read by immunoSEQ multiplex PCR, and TCRdb kept only the in-frame ones, dropping some. The sample lists 700,000 to 750,000 clones, around 85% occurring once. This same sample was also part of a study on human thymus T cells.

Sequencing used thymocytes. These receptors originate from a girl less than two years old with a congenital heart defect.

The CDR3 sequence: CASSIGYITSRELFF. CDR3 bases: TGCGCCAGCAGCATCGGGTATATTACCTCAAGGGAGCTGTTTTTT. This rearrangement joins TRBV5-1 to TRBJ2-2; no definite D call. V lost 4 bases to trimming and J lost 9 bases, with 19 bases between them. Germline-derived CDR1 and CDR2 are SGHRS and YFSETQ. The CDR3 length is 15 residues.

Written as DNA, the CDR3 is TGTGCTAGTGGTTTCACAGGTCCGGGACACAGCACAGATACGCAGTATTTT. Translation gives CASGFTGPGHSTDTQYF. This sequence joins TRBV12-5 and TRBJ2-3, with D possibly TRBD1 on 6 matching bases. V gave up 3 bases and J gave up 0 bases, with 16 bases separating them. This CDR3 is built from 17 residues. Looked up from germline, CDR1 is LGHNT and CDR2 is FRNRAP.

The chain has TRBV30 and TRBJ1-3; TRBD1 aligns across 8 bases. The germline V gene encodes CDR1 GTSNPN and CDR2 SVGIG (reference sequence). V trimming: 5 bases; J trimming: 2 bases; junction bases outside the gene matches: 2. The CDR3 length is 13 residues. The CDR3 DNA sequence: TGTGCCTGGGAGACAGGGGCTGGAAACACCATATATTTT. The encoded protein is CAWETGAGNTIYF.

The rearrangement links TRBV6-5 to TRBJ2-5; maybe TRBD2 (6 bases). The germline CDR1 and CDR2 sequences are MNHEY and SVGAGI. Trimming removed 2 bases at V and 5 bases at J, with 12 bases between. The CDR3 has 14 amino acids. The CDR3 spells CASSYQGGWETQYF. DNA for the CDR3: TGTGCCAGCAGTTACCAGGGAGGATGGGAGACCCAGTACTTC.

The V gene is TRBV25-1, the J gene TRBJ2-2; 7 bases map to TRBD1. V lost 4 bases to trimming and J lost 4 bases; unmatched junction nucleotides: 9. Germline V CDR1 and CDR2: MGHDK, SYGVNS. The CDR3 loop spans 16 amino acids. This chain's CDR3 is CASSVQRGQGTGELFF. The CDR3 DNA reads as TGTGCCAGCAGTGTACAAAGGGGGCAGGGCACCGGGGAGCTGTTTTTT.

The chain recombines TRBV2 with TRBJ1-5; D unresolved. Germline lookup yields CDR1 SNHLY and CDR2 FYNNEI. Trimming removed 4 bases from V and 0 bases from J, with 19 bases in between. This CDR3 contains 18 residues. CDR3 residues: CASSGSSRVAHSNQPQHF. CDR3 DNA: TGTGCCAGCAGTGGGAGTTCGAGGGTAGCCCATAGCAATCAGCCCCAGCATTTT.

The V call is TRBV7-2, the J call TRBJ2-1, with 13 bases aligning to TRBD2. V lost 1 base to trimming and J lost 5 bases; unmatched junction nucleotides: 8. The germline gives CDR1 SGHTA, CDR2 FQGNSA. The CDR3 extends over 18 amino acids. CDR3 protein: CASSLGPELAGGHNEQFF. CDR3 bases: TGTGCCAGCAGCTTAGGCCCCGAACTAGCGGGGGGGCACAATGAGCAGTTCTTC.

The chain recombines TRBV5-1 with TRBJ1-2; D is ambiguous. CDR1 is SGHRS and CDR2 is YFSETQ in the germline V gene. CDR3 length equals 14 residues. The V and J ends lost 2 bases and 1 base respectively, with 9 bases between them. CDR3 DNA sequence: TGCGCCAGCAGCTTCCACTCGCTTAACTATGGCTACACCTTC. Amino acid sequence: CASSFHSLNYGYTF.

The rearrangement uses TRBV11-3 and TRBJ1-6, with D unclear. Germline V gene sequence: CDR1 SGHNT, CDR2 YENEEA. V dropped 5 bases and J dropped 9 bases, with 23 bases sitting between them. The CDR3 runs 17 residues. The CDR3 DNA sequence: TGTGCCAGCAGCGCCCAATGGCCGAGGGTACGGCGTTCACCCCTCCACTTT. It yields the protein CASSAQWPRVRRSPLHF.

V is TRBV19 and J is TRBJ1-1, with 8 positions matching TRBD1. V lost 5 bases, J lost 2 bases, and 10 bases stayed unmatched. Germline CDR1 and CDR2: LNHDA and SQIVND (reference sequence). This CDR3 spans 16 amino acids. In DNA, the CDR3 is TGTGCCAGTAGTTCCTCCCGGACAGGGAGTAACACTGAAGCTTTCTTT. This translates into CASSSSRTGSNTEAFF.

The chain joins TRBV20-1 to TRBJ1-2; possible D gene TRBD1, 6 bases. The germline CDR1 and CDR2 sequences are DFQATT and SNEGSKA (reference sequence). This CDR3 has 11 amino acids. The CDR3, as DNA: TGCGGTAGCGGGGGCTACGGTGGCTACACCTTC. It encodes CGSGGYGGYTF.

The rearrangement links TRBV29-1 to TRBJ1-1, with a tentative D call TRBD1 (6 bases). Deletions cut 5 bases from V and 0 bases from J, with 25 bases between. The CDR3 runs to 18 residues. Germline V gene lookup returns CDR1 SQVTM and CDR2 ANQGSEA. CDR3 bases: TGCAGCGTTATTACCCCCCGGGGGGGCGCGGACCTGAACACTGAAGCTTTCTTT. It translates to CSVITPRGGADLNTEAFF.

This chain connects TRBV6-1 to TRBJ1-2; 7 positions match TRBD1. CDR3 length: 14 amino acids. Germline-derived CDR1 and CDR2 are MNHNS and SASEGT. V was clipped by 2 bases and J by 3 bases; unmatched bases: 3. The CDR3 loop is CASSERGTDYGYTF. The CDR3 DNA reads TGTGCCAGCAGTGAAAGGGGGACAGACTATGGCTACACCTTC.

This clone was seen only a few times. The chain uses TRBV4-3 and TRBJ1-1, with D possibly TRBD1 on 5 matching bases. Trimming removed 2 bases from V and 3 bases from J, with 16 bases in between. CDR3 length: 16 amino acids. Germline V gives CDR1 LGHNA, CDR2 YSLEER. This CDR3 reads CASSQNYRDWDTEAFF. The CDR3 nucleotides are TGCGCCAGCAGCCAAAACTACCGGGACTGGGACACTGAAGCTTTCTTT.

The rearrangement joins TRBV18 to TRBJ2-7; perhaps TRBD2 as D (7 bases). Germline V CDR1 and CDR2: KGHSH, LQKENI. Trimming shortened V by 4 bases and J by 5 bases, and 15 bases separated the two germline ends. The CDR3 is 14 residues long. The DNA of the CDR3 is TGTGCCAGCTCACTACGGCCGCGGGGGCACGAGCAGTACTTC. It is translated as CASSLRPRGHEQYF.

J is TRBJ2-5 and V is TRBV6-1, with TRBD1 identical over 8 bases. This CDR3 spans 16 amino acids. J was trimmed by 1 base and V by 0 bases; bases with no gene match: 4. Per germline, CDR1 MNHNS and CDR2 SASEGT. This chain's CDR3 is CASSEAPGQAQETQYF. DNA of the CDR3: TGTGCCAGCAGTGAAGCGCCGGGACAGGCCCAAGAGACCCAGTACTTC.